The 10 T cell receptor beta chains presented below share a single source sample, sequenced in a study of T cell responses to AZD1222 COVID-19 vaccine. Produced via immunoSEQ multiplex PCR; TCRdb's table is partial and in-frame only. This table has about 88,000 clones, around 86% appearing once. Sequences were derived from peripheral blood, sampled on day 0 of AZD1222 vaccination. These receptors were obtained from an adult in good health.

The rearrangement links TRBV5-1 to TRBJ2-2, with 7 bases that match TRBD2. Looked up from germline, CDR1 is SGHRS and CDR2 is YFSETQ. Unmatched junction bases numbered 13, after V lost 0 bases and J lost 8 bases. This CDR3 comprises 17 residues. This CDR3 reads CASSLGLAASGGGELFF. CDR3 in DNA: TGCGCCAGCAGCTTGGGGCTAGCGGCCTCAGGTGGAGGGGAGCTGTTTTTT. Full variable domain (rest looked up from reference TRBV5-1 and TRBJ2-2): KAGVTQTPRYLIKTRGQQVTLSCSPISGHRSVSWYQQTPGQGLQFLFEYFSETQRNKGNFPGRFSGRQFSNSRSEMNVSTLELGDSALYLCASSLGLAASGGGELFFGEGSRLTVL.

This clone was picked up one time. This chain uses TRBV27 with TRBJ1-2, with D possibly matching TRBD1 (5 bases). The germline V and J ends were trimmed by 5 bases and 4 bases, with 14 bases remaining between them. Germline CDR1 reads MNHEY; CDR2 reads SMNVEV (reference sequence). The CDR3 extends over 14 amino acids. CDR3 bases: TGTGCCAGCAGTCTGGGCAGGGTCGGCTATGGCTACACCTTC. This translates into CASSLGRVGYGYTF.

This chain uses TRBV4-2 with TRBJ2-3; D might be TRBD2 (5 bases). The CDR3 has 13 residues. V was pared by 2 bases and J by 10 bases, with 13 bases between. Germline CDR1 and CDR2: LGHNA and YNFKEQ. Here the CDR3 reads CASSQLTGYPQYF. The CDR3 DNA is TGTGCCAGCAGCCAACTCACGGGGTACCCGCAGTATTTT.

The chain couples TRBV2 to TRBJ2-1, with D uncertain. The V gene's germline CDR1 is SNHLY and CDR2 FYNNEI. V dropped 3 bases and J dropped 14 bases, with 17 bases sitting between them. This CDR3 is 13 amino acids long. CDR3 nucleotides: TGTGCCAGCAGTGATGAATTGGCAGCAGGCGAGTTCTTC. Its protein is CASSDELAAGEFF.

The chain employs TRBV6-6 and TRBJ1-1, with TRBD1 identical over 7 bases. Trimming took 10 bases from V and 6 from J; bases not matched to a gene: 8. Germline CDR1 is MNHNY and CDR2 is SVGAGI (reference sequence). This CDR3 has 12 amino acids. The CDR3 spells CATRDSFSEAFF. CDR3 nucleotide sequence: TGTGCCACCAGGGACAGTTTTTCTGAAGCTTTCTTT.

This chain links TRBV9 with TRBJ1-6, with 7 bases lining up with TRBD1. This CDR3 comprises 14 residues. The germline V gene encodes CDR1 SGDLS and CDR2 YYNGEE. With 3 bases clipped from V and 10 bases from J, the junction kept 7 bases outside the gene matches. CDR3 nucleotide sequence: TGTGCCAGCAGCGCCACAGGGGAGCTCTCACCCCTCCACTTT. It specifies CASSATGELSPLHF.

The V gene is TRBV7-9, the J gene TRBJ2-1; D gene uncertain. The CDR3 has 11 amino acids. Trimming removed 1 base from V and 9 bases from J, with 4 bases in between. CDR1 and CDR2 (germline): SEHNR, FQNEAQ (reference sequence). CDR3 protein: CASSLDTEQFF. The CDR3 nucleotides read TGTGCCAGCAGCTTAGATACTGAGCAGTTCTTC.

The V and J genes are TRBV9 and TRBJ2-7; 8 nucleotides match TRBD2. Germline values: CDR1 SGDLS, CDR2 YYNGEE. V lost 2 bases and J lost 2; bases outside the gene matches: 3. The CDR3 is 14 amino acids. The CDR3 coding sequence is TGTGCCAGCAGCGTTAGCGGGGAGACCTACGAGCAGTACTTC. Its protein product is CASSVSGETYEQYF.

This clone was recorded once. This rearrangement joins TRBV10-3 to TRBJ2-3; no reliable D call. Germline lookup yields CDR1 ENHRY and CDR2 SYGVKD. V lost 2 bases and J lost 6, with 12 bases in between. CDR3 length equals 14 residues. The CDR3 region has the DNA TGTGCCATCAGTGAGACTCCCCCTGGGGATACGCAGTATTTT. This sequence encodes CAISETPPGDTQYF.

The chain joins TRBV13 to TRBJ2-6, with D hard to call. Germline V gene sequence: CDR1 PRHDT, CDR2 FYEKMQ (reference sequence). The CDR3 is made up of 14 amino acids. Trimming took 7 bases from V and 4 from J, leaving 11 bases between them. The CDR3 reads CASKKVSGANVLTF. DNA for the CDR3: TGTGCCAGCAAGAAGGTATCCGGGGCCAACGTCCTGACTTTC.